Each of the 27 T cell receptor beta chains below was sequenced from the same sample in a study of T cells in Graves' hyperthyroidism and ophthalmopathy. The investigators amplified TCR beta CDR3 regions from RNA transcripts. The TCR CDR3 first-round RT-PCR relied on the HTBI primer set. TCRdb fed the multiplex PCR reads into MiXCR, producing one record per CDR3 protein. The sample contains about 250,000 distinct CDR3 sequences, about 25% of which appear only once. What was sequenced was blood. The receptors were gathered from a middle-aged woman with Graves' ophthalmopathy.

The table lists this clonotype with a few counts. CDR3 protein: CASSLRSSQETQYF. CDR3 nucleotides: TGTGCCAGCAGCTTAAGATCGTCCCAAGAGACCCAGTACTTC. The V gene is TRBV13, the J gene TRBJ2-5; D remains ambiguous. Deletions cut 2 bases from V and 1 base from J, with 8 bases between. The germline CDR1 and CDR2 sequences are PRHDT and FYEKMQ (reference sequence). The CDR3 extends over 14 amino acids.

This clonotype was counted between two and nine times. The J gene is TRBJ1-1, the V gene TRBV12-3 or TRBV12-4; D is ambiguous. The CDR3 runs to 15 residues. V lost 5 bases to trimming and J lost 1 base, with 14 bases between them. CDR3 amino acids: CASSGDWEANTEAFF. In nucleotides, the CDR3 is TGTGCCAGCAGTGGAGACTGGGAAGCGAACACTGAAGCTTTCTTT.

A word on this clonotype: The junction departs from germline at one end; a sequencing error may be responsible. The genes are TRBV10-3 and TRBJ1-3; D might be TRBD1 (5 bases). CDR1 is ENHRY, CDR2 SYGVKD, per germline. The CDR3 sequence is 15 residues long. CDR3 coding DNA: TGTGCCACTCGGATGGCCTTGGGGCTTGGAAACACCATATTTTTT. As protein: CATRMALGLGNTIFF.

This clonotype was observed at least ten times. The rearrangement links TRBV5-1 to TRBJ2-7, with 8 bases lining up with TRBD2. CDR3 length: 14 residues. CDR1 and CDR2 (germline): SGHRS, YFSETQ. V shed 7 bases, J shed 3 bases, and the junction held 9 bases outside the gene matches. This CDR3 reads CASRLSGSGYEQYF. The CDR3 coding sequence is TGCGCCAGCCGTCTAAGCGGGAGTGGCTACGAGCAGTACTTC.

This clonotype was recorded at least ten times. A much larger clone differs by one base, so this may be a read error. This sequence joins TRBV12-3 or TRBV12-4 and TRBJ1-3; 8 nucleotides align to TRBD1. The CDR3 sequence is 16 residues long. Trimming removed 3 bases from V and 6 bases from J; junction bases left unmatched: 10. CDR3 amino acids: CASSFPTGVGANTIYF. CDR3 nucleotide sequence: TGTGCCAGCAGTTTCCCGACAGGGGTGGGAGCAAACACCATATATTTT.

V usage is TRBV28 and J usage is TRBJ2-2; D is unclear. This CDR3 has 12 residues. Germline V lookup: CDR1 MDHEN, CDR2 SYDVKM. V gave up 8 bases and J gave up 1 base, with 5 bases separating them. CDR3 nucleotide sequence: TGTGCCAGCCAGAGGAACACCGGGGAGCTGTTTTTT. Amino acid sequence: CASQRNTGELFF.

The chain couples TRBV20-1 to TRBJ1-1; 7 bases match TRBD1. CDR1 and CDR2 (germline): DFQATT, SNEGSKA (reference sequence). There are 14 residues in the CDR3. V lost 4 bases, J lost 0 bases, and 5 bases stayed unmatched. CDR3 sequence reads: CSATRDSLNTEAFF. The CDR3 DNA reads as TGCAGTGCTACAAGGGACAGTCTGAACACTGAAGCTTTCTTT.

In this sample, this clonotype turned up many times. V gene TRBV28 combines with J gene TRBJ2-4; 14 nucleotides line up with TRBD2. With V trimmed by 7 bases and J by 1 base, 6 bases remained unmatched. The CDR3 sequence is 17 residues long. Germline loops: CDR1 MDHEN, CDR2 SYDVKM. DNA for the CDR3: TGTGCCAGCAATAGACTAGCGGGAGGGCGGGCCAAAAACATTCAGTACTTC. Protein: CASNRLAGGRAKNIQYF.

This clonotype was seen repeatedly, ten times or more. The genes are TRBV18 and TRBJ2-5; D gene uncertain. Germline CDR1 and CDR2: KGHSH and LQKENI. The CDR3 covers 12 residues. Deletions cut 0 bases from V and 5 bases from J, with 4 bases between. The DNA for the CDR3 is TGTGCCAGCTCACCACCGTGGGAGACCCAGTACTTC. Translating it yields CASSPPWETQYF.

This clonotype has ten or more counts. This rearrangement joins TRBV20-1 to TRBJ1-2, with TRBD1 identical over 7 bases. Germline V gene lookup returns CDR1 DFQATT and CDR2 SNEGSKA (reference sequence). The CDR3 totals 12 residues. With 5 bases clipped from V and 8 bases from J, the junction kept 8 bases outside the gene matches. The CDR3 region has the DNA TGCAGTGCTCGCGGACAGGCGGCCGGCTACACCTTC. Translated, it gives CSARGQAAGYTF.

This clonotype was counted many times. This chain links TRBV15 with TRBJ2-7, with unresolved D. The germline gives CDR1 LNHNV, CDR2 YYDKDF (reference sequence). The CDR3 has 16 residues. The V end lost 5 bases, the J end lost 2 bases, and 19 bases lay between the germline ends. DNA for the CDR3: TGTGCCACCAGCGTAACTCGAGACCTCAAGGCCTACGAGCAGTACTTC. This codes for CATSVTRDLKAYEQYF.

At least ten counts were recorded for this clonotype. The rearrangement uses TRBV7-3 and TRBJ2-2; D gene uncertain. There are 14 residues in the CDR3. CDR1 is SGHTA and CDR2 is FQGTGA in the germline V gene. V lost 5 bases to trimming and J lost 2 bases, with 9 bases between them. CDR3 nucleotides: TGTGCCAGCAGCCCCGCCGCCAACACCGGGGAGCTGTTTTTT. Translation gives CASSPAANTGELFF.

Many counts were recorded for this clonotype. The chain joins TRBV11-2 to TRBJ2-5; no firm D call. Germline values: CDR1 SGHAT, CDR2 FQNNGV. The CDR3 is 15 residues long. V was shortened by 0 bases and J by 1 base, with 9 bases between the two germline ends. The CDR3 sequence is CASSLDYQVQETQYF. The CDR3 DNA is TGTGCCAGCAGCTTAGACTACCAGGTCCAAGAGACCCAGTACTTC.

This clonotype was recorded many times. CDR3 DNA sequence: TGTGCCAGCAGCCGTTTAGCCGAGCAGTACTTC. It specifies CASSRLAEQYF. The chain couples TRBV27 to TRBJ2-7; no reliable D call. Germline CDR1 reads MNHEY; CDR2 reads SMNVEV (reference sequence). The CDR3 length is 11 residues. The V gene lost 6 bases and the J gene lost 6 bases, with 9 bases spanning the gap.

The rearrangement links TRBV28 to TRBJ1-1; 7 bases map to TRBD1. V gave up 5 bases and J gave up 9 bases; unmatched junction bases: 9. The germline CDR1 and CDR2 sequences are MDHEN and SYDVKM. This CDR3 comprises 13 residues. CDR3: CASSPWAGGKAFF. The CDR3 DNA follows: TGTGCCAGCAGTCCCTGGGCAGGGGGAAAAGCTTTCTTT. Using reference TRBV28 and TRBJ1-1 for the parts outside the CDR3, the full variable domain is DVKVTQSSRYLVKRTGEKVFLECVQDMDHENMFWYRQDPGLGLRLIYFSYDVKMKEKGDIPEGYSVSREKKERFSLILESASTNQTSMYLCASSPWAGGKAFFGQGTRLTVV.

This clonotype was seen at least ten times. V and J are TRBV7-3 and TRBJ2-5, with TRBD1 identical over 9 bases. The J segment lost 4 bases and the V segment lost 5 bases, leaving 5 bases of the junction unmatched. The CDR3 length is 14 residues. Germline V CDR1 and CDR2: SGHTA, FQGTGA. This chain's CDR3 is CASSVDRGGETQYF. In DNA, the CDR3 is TGTGCCAGCAGCGTGGACAGGGGAGGAGAGACCCAGTACTTC.

This clonotype was seen ten or more times. The chain employs TRBV28 and TRBJ2-4, with a tentative D call TRBD2 (5 bases). V was shortened by 5 bases and J by 9 bases, with 17 bases between the two germline ends. The germline gives CDR1 MDHEN, CDR2 SYDVKM. The CDR3 covers 14 residues. The DNA of the CDR3 is TGTGCCAGCAGTCGGAGTCTCCCCGGGGTCATTCAGTACTTC. Encoded protein: CASSRSLPGVIQYF.

This clonotype was seen ten or more times. The V and J genes are TRBV28 and TRBJ1-2; no clear D gene. V lost 6 bases, J lost 0 bases, and 14 bases lay in between. The CDR3 contains 15 residues. Germline-derived CDR1 and CDR2 are MDHEN and SYDVKM. The CDR3 nucleotides read TGTGCCAGCAGCCCCCCGCCATTAGCTAACTATGGCTACACCTTC. Protein product: CASSPPPLANYGYTF.

This clonotype has a count of ten or more. J is TRBJ1-1 and V is TRBV6-1; tentative D call: TRBD1 (6 bases). CDR1 is MNHNS, CDR2 SASEGT, per germline. The CDR3 contains 13 residues. V shed 6 bases and J shed 5 bases, with 13 bases lying between them. CDR3 sequence reads: CASRAGVVTEAFF. CDR3 nucleotide sequence: TGTGCCAGCAGGGCAGGGGTGGTAACTGAAGCTTTCTTT.

This clonotype was counted ten times or more. V is TRBV3-1 and J is TRBJ1-1; 8 positions agree with TRBD1. The germline CDR1 and CDR2 sequences are LGHDT and YNNKEL (reference sequence). The CDR3 has 14 residues. V lost 3 bases, J lost 6 bases, and 6 bases stayed unmatched. The CDR3 coding sequence is TGTGCCAGCAGCCACCAGACAGGGGTTTCTGAAGCTTTCTTT. This codes for CASSHQTGVSEAFF.

This clonotype was seen at least ten times. The chain carries TRBV29-1 and TRBJ1-1, with D maybe TRBD1 (5 bases). Germline CDR1 and CDR2: SQVTM and ANQGSEA. V lost 4 bases, J lost 4 bases, and 16 bases lay in between. The CDR3 contains 14 residues. The CDR3 sequence is CSVVLTAGGTEAFF. CDR3 sequence (DNA): TGCAGCGTTGTATTGACTGCCGGGGGCACTGAAGCTTTCTTT.

There are many counts of this clonotype. The V gene is TRBV6-1, the J gene TRBJ1-3; no firm D call. CDR1 and CDR2 (germline): MNHNS, SASEGT. The ends were cut back, 6 bases at V and 0 bases at J, with 12 bases in the middle. This CDR3 has 15 residues. The chain's CDR3 is CASSSDWSSGNTIYF. In DNA, the CDR3 is TGTGCCAGCAGCTCCGACTGGAGCTCTGGAAACACCATATATTTT.

In its sample, this clonotype was seen many times. The V gene is TRBV28, the J gene TRBJ2-4; 7 bases agree with TRBD1. This CDR3 has 16 residues. V trimming: 5 bases; J trimming: 2 bases; junction bases outside the gene matches: 9. Per germline, CDR1 MDHEN and CDR2 SYDVKM. The DNA for the CDR3 is TGTGCCAGCAGTCCCGGACAGGTCTTATCCAAAAACATTCAGTACTTC. It specifies CASSPGQVLSKNIQYF.

The rearrangement joins TRBV7-8 to TRBJ2-5; D might be TRBD1 or TRBD2, each matching 5 bases. Trimming shortened V by 4 bases and J by 2 bases, and 11 bases separated the two germline ends. In germline, CDR1 is SGHVS, CDR2 FQNEAQ. This CDR3 contains 14 residues. CDR3 DNA: TGTGCCAGCAGCTGGGACCGTCGTCAAGAGACCCAGTACTTC. This translates into CASSWDRRQETQYF.

A remark on this clonotype: The junction and the germline gene differ at one end; a read error may be behind it. The V and J genes are TRBV7-7 and TRBJ2-5; D might be TRBD2 (7 bases). Germline lookup yields CDR1 SSHAT and CDR2 FNYEAQ (reference sequence). The CDR3 contains 15 residues. The CDR3 coding sequence is TGTGCTAGCAGCTTAGTGGGGGGGCTCCAAGAGACCCAGTACTTC. Its translation: CASSLVGGLQETQYF.

This clonotype was found many times. The chain carries TRBV28 and TRBJ2-7; D uncertain. This CDR3 contains 13 residues. CDR1 is MDHEN and CDR2 is SYDVKM in the germline V gene. Trimming cost V 3 bases and J 2 bases, with 8 bases left between them. CDR3 amino acids: CASSFTRAYEQYF. The CDR3 DNA reads TGTGCCAGCAGTTTTACCCGGGCCTACGAGCAGTACTTC.

This clonotype was detected ten times or more. The gene calls are TRBV24-1 and TRBJ2-3; D is perhaps TRBD2 (5 bases). This CDR3 has 15 amino acids. Looked up from germline, CDR1 is KGHDR and CDR2 is SFDVKD. Trimming removed 8 bases from V and 1 base from J, with 15 bases in between. The CDR3 reads CATNTGSGGTDTQYF. The CDR3, as DNA: TGTGCCACCAATACGGGCTCCGGGGGCACAGATACGCAGTATTTT.